The next 23 T cell receptor beta chains were all read from a single sample in a study of cytotoxic CD8 clonotypes in ibrutinib-treated CLL. Sequencing used immunoSEQ multiplex PCR; TCRdb keeps in-frame clones, though not all of them. Of 150,000 to 250,000 clones listed, around three quarters are singletons. Specimen: PBMCs, collected after 24 months of ibrutinib treatment. The origin of the receptors is a human donor with chronic lymphocytic leukemia.

In its sample, this clone was seen a few times. This rearrangement joins TRBV19 to TRBJ1-5, with 8 bases lining up with TRBD1. Germline V gene sequence: CDR1 LNHDA, CDR2 SQIVND (reference sequence). The CDR3 runs to 13 residues. J gave up 4 bases and V 6 bases, and 2 bases lay outside the gene matches. Here the CDR3 DNA reads TGTGCCAGTAGGGGACAGGTGAATCAGCCCCAGCATTTT. Translating it yields CASRGQVNQPQHF.

The rearrangement uses TRBV28 and TRBJ2-5; no clear D gene. This CDR3 has 15 amino acids. Germline loops: CDR1 MDHEN, CDR2 SYDVKM. The V end was cut by 4 bases, the J end by 2 bases, with 14 bases between. The CDR3: CASSSPWAGQETQYF. The CDR3 region has the DNA TGTGCCAGCAGTTCACCCTGGGCAGGACAAGAGACCCAGTACTTC.

The rearrangement links TRBV5-4 to TRBJ1-1; D is uncertain. The germline V gene has CDR1 SGHNT and CDR2 YYREEE (reference sequence). CDR3 length: 13 residues. Trimming pared 1 base from V and 8 bases from J, leaving 12 bases between. In nucleotides, the CDR3 is TGTGCCAGCAGCTTGCTTCGGACTCCAGAAGCTTTCTTT. This translates into CASSLLRTPEAFF.

The chain has TRBV18 and TRBJ1-2; 9 positions agree with TRBD1. CDR1 is KGHSH and CDR2 is LQKENI in the germline V gene. This CDR3 contains 13 residues. Losses at the gene ends were 5 bases for V and 8 bases for J; bases not matched to a gene: 6. CDR3 nucleotides: TGTGCCAGCTCATCTACAGGGGGCTGGGGCTACACCTTC. Protein product: CASSSTGGWGYTF.

The J gene is TRBJ1-6, the V gene TRBV4-3, with unresolved D. The CDR3 length is 15 residues. The V end was cut by 0 bases, the J end by 8 bases, with 11 bases between. The germline V gene encodes CDR1 LGHNA and CDR2 YSLEER. The CDR3 sequence: CASSQDRDGDSPLHF. The CDR3 region has the DNA TGCGCCAGCAGCCAAGATAGAGATGGAGATTCACCCCTCCACTTT.

The rearrangement links TRBV5-1 to TRBJ1-5, with 8 nucleotides matching TRBD1. The CDR3 has 15 amino acids. The ends lost 4 bases at V and 7 bases at J; junction bases unmatched: 10. Germline V gene data show CDR1 as SGHRS and CDR2 as YFSETQ. CDR3 loop: CASSPTGVVGQPQHF. The CDR3 DNA reads TGCGCCAGCAGCCCGACAGGGGTAGTAGGGCAGCCCCAGCATTTT. The full variable domain, in which reference TRBV5-1 and TRBJ1-5 provide the parts outside the CDR3, is KAGVTQTPRYLIKTRGQQVTLSCSPISGHRSVSWYQQTPGQGLQFLFEYFSETQRNKGNFPGRFSGRQFSNSRSEMNVSTLELGDSALYLCASSPTGVVGQPQHFGDGTRLSIL.

This clone turned up a few times. The chain is built from TRBV7-9 and TRBJ2-2, with D perhaps TRBD1 or TRBD2 (5 bases each). Trimming removed 5 bases from V and 5 bases from J, with 21 bases in between. The CDR3 consists of 17 residues. Per the germline V gene, CDR1 is SEHNR and CDR2 is FQNEAQ (reference sequence). CDR3 sequence reads: CASSHRDASKITGELFF. DNA of the CDR3: TGTGCCAGCAGCCATCGGGACGCTTCAAAAATTACCGGGGAGCTGTTTTTT.

This clone came up once. V usage is TRBV7-2 and J usage is TRBJ2-6; TRBD2 agrees at 8 bases. Trimming removed 5 bases from V and 0 bases from J; junction bases left unmatched: 9. This CDR3 has 18 residues. Per germline, CDR1 SGHTA and CDR2 FQGNSA. The CDR3 reads CASSTQTSGDSGANVLTF. The CDR3 bases are TGTGCCAGCAGCACACAAACTAGCGGAGACTCTGGGGCCAACGTCCTGACTTTC.

V is TRBV6-4 and J is TRBJ2-1, with 15 bases fitting TRBD2. The V gene end was trimmed by 0 bases and the J gene end by 10 bases; junction bases not matched to a gene: 4. CDR1 is MRHNA and CDR2 is SNTAGT in the germline V gene. The CDR3 consists of 16 residues. For the CDR3, the DNA is TGTGCCAGCAGTGACTCGGGACTAGCGGGAGGAGTCGAGCAGTTCTTC. Translating it yields CASSDSGLAGGVEQFF.

The chain combines TRBV10-2 with TRBJ1-5; D gene ambiguous. V lost 0 bases and J 5 bases, leaving 5 bases between the germline ends. Germline V gene data show CDR1 as WSHSY and CDR2 as SAAADI. This CDR3 is 13 amino acids long. The CDR3: CASSESVYQPQHF. CDR3 in DNA: TGCGCCAGCAGTGAGTCAGTTTATCAGCCCCAGCATTTT.

This clone was seen just once. This chain joins TRBV6-1 and TRBJ2-6; 7 bases fit TRBD1. This CDR3 contains 17 residues. Germline CDR1 MNHNS, CDR2 SASEGT. The V gene end was trimmed by 5 bases and the J gene end by 0 bases; junction bases not matched to a gene: 7. CDR3 sequence: CASSKDQGDSGANVLTF. DNA of the CDR3: TGTGCCAGCAGTAAAGATCAGGGGGACTCTGGGGCCAACGTCCTGACTTTC.

This chain links TRBV6-5 with TRBJ1-2; 11 bases line up with TRBD1. With 1 base clipped from V and 7 bases from J, the junction kept 2 bases outside the gene matches. Germline V gene lookup returns CDR1 MNHEY and CDR2 SVGAGI. The CDR3 runs 14 residues. The DNA of the CDR3 is TGTGCCAGCAGTTACTGGACAGGGGGCGGTGGCTACACCTTC. It encodes CASSYWTGGGGYTF.

The chain combines TRBV5-1 with TRBJ2-5, with 8 bases that match TRBD1. Germline-derived CDR1 and CDR2 are SGHRS and YFSETQ. V dropped 0 bases and J dropped 5; count of bases not matched to a gene: 6. The CDR3 runs 15 residues. This CDR3 is CASSLAATGVETQYF. The CDR3 nucleotides read TGCGCCAGCAGCTTGGCCGCGACAGGGGTCGAGACCCAGTACTTC.

The chain carries TRBV4-2 and TRBJ2-3; D is unclear. Germline CDR1 is LGHNA and CDR2 is YNFKEQ. This CDR3 contains 16 residues. V was trimmed by 1 base and J by 0 bases, leaving 11 bases between them. The CDR3 loop reads CASSQGSLVSTDTQYF. CDR3 sequence (DNA): TGTGCCAGCAGCCAAGGCTCTTTAGTAAGCACAGATACGCAGTATTTT.

The V and J genes are TRBV9 and TRBJ2-3, with D possibly being TRBD2 (6 bases). Germline V gives CDR1 SGDLS, CDR2 YYNGEE. V lost 3 bases to trimming and J lost 0 bases, with 14 bases between them. The CDR3 has 16 residues. The CDR3 is CASSAWGERSTDTQYF. CDR3 bases: TGTGCCAGCAGCGCGTGGGGGGAGAGGAGCACAGATACGCAGTATTTT.

The CDR3 protein is CASSPYLAGVSDTQYF. The CDR3 region has the DNA TGTGCCAGCAGTCCTTACCTAGCGGGAGTATCAGATACGCAGTATTTT. The gene calls are TRBV27 and TRBJ2-3; 10 positions agree with TRBD2. The V gene end was trimmed by 5 bases and the J gene end by 4 bases; junction bases not matched to a gene: 9. Germline CDR1 and CDR2: MNHEY and SMNVEV (reference sequence). This CDR3 has 16 amino acids.

The rearrangement links TRBV7-2 to TRBJ2-7; D might be TRBD1 (6 bases). V lost 0 bases and J 2 bases, leaving 17 bases between the germline ends. Looked up from germline, CDR1 is SGHTA and CDR2 is FQGNSA. The CDR3 is made up of 17 amino acids. The CDR3 is CASSLADRRPFPYEQYF. The CDR3 nucleotides read TGTGCCAGCAGCTTAGCAGACAGGAGACCATTCCCCTACGAGCAGTACTTC.

This sequence joins TRBV5-8 and TRBJ2-5; 13 nucleotides align to TRBD2. Trimming removed 6 bases from V and 1 base from J; junction bases left unmatched: 6. The CDR3 contains 16 residues. Germline CDR1 SGHTS, CDR2 YDEGEE. Written as DNA, the CDR3 is TGTGCCAGCACCTCGGGACTAGCGGGGCTCCAAGAGACCCAGTACTTC. This translates into CASTSGLAGLQETQYF. The entire variable domain, with the rest obtained from reference TRBV5-8 and TRBJ2-5, is as follows: EAGVTQSPTHLIKTRGQQATLRCSPISGHTSVYWYQQALGLGLQFLLWYDEGEERNRGNFPPRFSGRQFPNYSSELNVNALELEDSALYLCASTSGLAGLQETQYFGPGTRLLVL.

This rearrangement joins TRBV5-1 to TRBJ1-4, with D tentatively TRBD1 (6 bases). V was shortened by 0 bases and J by 8 bases, with 11 bases between the two germline ends. Germline CDR1 reads SGHRS; CDR2 reads YFSETQ. The CDR3 covers 14 residues. CDR3 bases: TGCGCCAGCAGCTTGGCAGGGGAGGAGGAAAAACTGTTTTTT. It is translated as CASSLAGEEEKLFF.

The rearrangement joins TRBV14 to TRBJ1-4, with 9 nucleotides matching TRBD1. The CDR3 loop spans 15 amino acids. The V gene's germline CDR1 is SGHDN and CDR2 FVKESK. V trimming: 4 bases; J trimming: 5 bases; junction bases outside the gene matches: 5. CDR3 nucleotides: TGTGCCAGCAGCCGACGGGACAGGGCCAATGAAAAACTGTTTTTT. Translating it yields CASSRRDRANEKLFF.

The V and J genes are TRBV27 and TRBJ2-1, with D maybe TRBD1 (6 bases). Germline CDR1 MNHEY, CDR2 SMNVEV (reference sequence). Trimming cost V 9 bases and J 2 bases, with 14 bases left between them. This CDR3 has 14 amino acids. CDR3 in DNA: TGTGCCAGTACAATAAACAGGGCCTACAATGAGCAGTTCTTC. Protein product: CASTINRAYNEQFF.

CDR3 sequence: CASSPGGSYYEQYF. CDR3 coding DNA: TGTGCCAGCTCACCAGGAGGGAGCTACTACGAGCAGTACTTC. The chain has TRBV18 and TRBJ2-7; a weak D match, TRBD2 (6 bases). Trimming cost V 2 bases and J 3 bases, with 11 bases left between them. Germline CDR1 KGHSH, CDR2 LQKENI. The CDR3 runs 14 residues.

The V call is TRBV29-1, the J call TRBJ1-1; no clear D. Germline V gene sequence: CDR1 SQVTM, CDR2 ANQGSEA. The CDR3 contains 13 residues. Trimming left V 2 bases short and J 0 bases short, with 7 bases between. The CDR3: CSVEQTMNTEAFF. Written as DNA, the CDR3 is TGCAGCGTTGAACAGACAATGAACACTGAAGCTTTCTTT.